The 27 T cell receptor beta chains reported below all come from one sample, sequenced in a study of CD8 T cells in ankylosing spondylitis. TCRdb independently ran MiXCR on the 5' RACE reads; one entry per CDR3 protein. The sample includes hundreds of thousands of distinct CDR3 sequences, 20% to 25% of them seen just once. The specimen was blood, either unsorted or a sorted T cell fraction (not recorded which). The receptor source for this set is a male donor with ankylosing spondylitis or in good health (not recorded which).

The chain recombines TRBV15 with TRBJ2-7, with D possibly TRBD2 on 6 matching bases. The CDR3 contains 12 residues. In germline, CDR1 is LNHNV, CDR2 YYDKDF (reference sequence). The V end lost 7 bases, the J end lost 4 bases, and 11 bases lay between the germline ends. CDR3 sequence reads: CATTGSGYEQYF. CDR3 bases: TGTGCCACCACGGGTAGCGGTTACGAGCAGTACTTC.

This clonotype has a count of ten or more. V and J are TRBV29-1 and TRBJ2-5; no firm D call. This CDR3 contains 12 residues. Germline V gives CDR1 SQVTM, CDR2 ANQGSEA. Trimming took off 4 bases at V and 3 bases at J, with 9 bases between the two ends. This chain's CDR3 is CSVADTKETQYF. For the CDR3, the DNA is TGCAGCGTTGCAGATACCAAAGAGACCCAGTACTTC.

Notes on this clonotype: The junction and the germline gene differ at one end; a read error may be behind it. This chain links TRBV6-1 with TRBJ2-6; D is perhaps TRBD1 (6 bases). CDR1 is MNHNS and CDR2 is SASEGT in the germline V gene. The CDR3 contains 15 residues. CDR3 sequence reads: CACSGDNSGANVLTF. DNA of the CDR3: TGTGCCTGCAGTGGGGACAACTCTGGGGCCAACGTCCTGACTTTC.

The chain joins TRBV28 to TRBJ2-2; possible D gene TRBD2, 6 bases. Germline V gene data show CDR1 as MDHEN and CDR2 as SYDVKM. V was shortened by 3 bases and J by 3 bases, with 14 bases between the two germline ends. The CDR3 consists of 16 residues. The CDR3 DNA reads TGTGCCAGCAGTTTTTTTATCGGGGGACACACCGGGGAGCTGTTTTTT. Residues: CASSFFIGGHTGELFF.

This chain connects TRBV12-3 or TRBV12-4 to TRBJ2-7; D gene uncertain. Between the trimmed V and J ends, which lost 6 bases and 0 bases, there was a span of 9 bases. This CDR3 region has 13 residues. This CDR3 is CASRSTFSYEQYF. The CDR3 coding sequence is TGTGCCAGCAGATCGACGTTCTCCTACGAGCAGTACTTC.

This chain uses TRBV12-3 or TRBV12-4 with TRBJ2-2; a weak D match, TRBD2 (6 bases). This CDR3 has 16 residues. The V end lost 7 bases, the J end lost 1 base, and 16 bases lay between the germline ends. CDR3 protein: CASKLRETRNTGELFF. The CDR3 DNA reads TGTGCCAGCAAGCTCCGAGAGACTAGGAACACCGGGGAGCTGTTTTTT.

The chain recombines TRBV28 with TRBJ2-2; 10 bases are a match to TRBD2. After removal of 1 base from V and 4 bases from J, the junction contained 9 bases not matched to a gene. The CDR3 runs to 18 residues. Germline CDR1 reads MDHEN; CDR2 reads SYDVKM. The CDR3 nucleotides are TGTGCCAGCAGTTTATCCACGAACCTAGCGGGGGTCACCGGGGAGCTGTTTTTT. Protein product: CASSLSTNLAGVTGELFF.

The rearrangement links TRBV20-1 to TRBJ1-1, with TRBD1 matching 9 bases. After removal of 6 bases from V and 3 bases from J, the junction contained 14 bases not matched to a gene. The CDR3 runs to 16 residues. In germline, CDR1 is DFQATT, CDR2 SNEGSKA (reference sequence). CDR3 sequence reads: CSAHLLTGGYDTEAFF. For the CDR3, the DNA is TGCAGTGCCCACCTGTTGACAGGGGGGTACGACACTGAAGCTTTCTTT.

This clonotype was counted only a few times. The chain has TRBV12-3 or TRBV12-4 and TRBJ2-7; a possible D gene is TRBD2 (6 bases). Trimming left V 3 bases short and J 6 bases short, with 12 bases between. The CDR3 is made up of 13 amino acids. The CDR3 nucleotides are TGTGCCAGCAGTTTCGTGGTGGGGGGCGAGCAGTACTTC. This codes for CASSFVVGGEQYF.

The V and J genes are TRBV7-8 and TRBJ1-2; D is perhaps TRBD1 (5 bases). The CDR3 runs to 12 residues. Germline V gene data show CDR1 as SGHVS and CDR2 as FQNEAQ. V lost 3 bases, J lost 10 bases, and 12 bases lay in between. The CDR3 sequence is CASSFGKQDYTF. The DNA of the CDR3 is TGTGCCAGCAGCTTCGGGAAACAGGACTACACCTTC.

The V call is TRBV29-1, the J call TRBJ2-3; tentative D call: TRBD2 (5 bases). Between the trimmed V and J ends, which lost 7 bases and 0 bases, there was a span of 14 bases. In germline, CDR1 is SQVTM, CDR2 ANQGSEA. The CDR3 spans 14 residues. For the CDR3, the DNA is TGCAGCGCCGCGGGCCAGTGGAGCACAGATACGCAGTATTTT. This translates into CSAAGQWSTDTQYF.

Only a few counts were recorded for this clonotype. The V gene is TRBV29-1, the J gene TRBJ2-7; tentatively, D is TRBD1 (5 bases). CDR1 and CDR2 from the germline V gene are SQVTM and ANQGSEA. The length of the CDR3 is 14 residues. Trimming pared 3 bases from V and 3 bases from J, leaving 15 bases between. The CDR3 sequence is CSVESDTKDYEQYF. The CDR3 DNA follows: TGCAGCGTTGAGTCGGACACGAAAGACTACGAGCAGTACTTC.

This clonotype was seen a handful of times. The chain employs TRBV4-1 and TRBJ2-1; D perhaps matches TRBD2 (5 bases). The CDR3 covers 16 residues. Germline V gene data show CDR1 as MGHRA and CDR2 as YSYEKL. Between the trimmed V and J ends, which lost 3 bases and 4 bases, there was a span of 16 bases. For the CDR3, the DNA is TGCGCCAGCAGCCACCCCGAAAGCGGCCCTTACAATGAGCAGTTCTTC. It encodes CASSHPESGPYNEQFF.

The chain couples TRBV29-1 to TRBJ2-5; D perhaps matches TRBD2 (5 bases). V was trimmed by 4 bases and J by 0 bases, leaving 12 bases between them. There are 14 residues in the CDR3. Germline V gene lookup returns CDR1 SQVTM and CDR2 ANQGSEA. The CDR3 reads CSVAGYLDQETQYF. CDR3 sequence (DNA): TGCAGCGTTGCGGGATACTTGGACCAAGAGACCCAGTACTTC.

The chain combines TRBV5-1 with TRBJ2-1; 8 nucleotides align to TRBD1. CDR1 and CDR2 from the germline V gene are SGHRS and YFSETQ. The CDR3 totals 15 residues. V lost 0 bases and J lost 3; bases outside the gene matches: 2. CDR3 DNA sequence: TGCGCCAGCAGCTTGGCAGGGGGCGTCTACAATGAGCAGTTCTTC. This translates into CASSLAGGVYNEQFF.

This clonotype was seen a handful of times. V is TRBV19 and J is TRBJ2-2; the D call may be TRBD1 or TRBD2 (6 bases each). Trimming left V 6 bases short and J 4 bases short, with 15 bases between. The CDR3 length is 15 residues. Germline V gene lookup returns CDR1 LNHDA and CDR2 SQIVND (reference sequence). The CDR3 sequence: CASSNRQEGTGELFF. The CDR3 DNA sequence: TGTGCCAGTAGCAACCGACAGGAGGGCACCGGGGAGCTGTTTTTT.

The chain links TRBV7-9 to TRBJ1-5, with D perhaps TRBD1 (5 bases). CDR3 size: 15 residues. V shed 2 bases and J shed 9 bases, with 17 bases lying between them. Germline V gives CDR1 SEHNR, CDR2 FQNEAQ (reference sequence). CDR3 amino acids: CASSLQSGSGWPQHF. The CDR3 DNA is TGTGCCAGCAGCTTACAATCAGGGTCAGGTTGGCCCCAGCATTTT.

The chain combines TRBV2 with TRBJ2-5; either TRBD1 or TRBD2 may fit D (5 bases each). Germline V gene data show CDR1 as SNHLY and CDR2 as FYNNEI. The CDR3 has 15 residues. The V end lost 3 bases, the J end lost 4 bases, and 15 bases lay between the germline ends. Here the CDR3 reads CASSDIWGSLETQYF. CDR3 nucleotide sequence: TGTGCCAGCAGTGACATTTGGGGGTCGTTAGAGACCCAGTACTTC.

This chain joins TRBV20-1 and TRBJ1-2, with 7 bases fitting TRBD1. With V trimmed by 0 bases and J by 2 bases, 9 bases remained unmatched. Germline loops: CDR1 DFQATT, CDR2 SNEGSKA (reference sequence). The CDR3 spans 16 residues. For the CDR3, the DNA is TGCAGTGCTAGAGACACCCTGACAGGGTCGAACTATGGCTACACCTTC. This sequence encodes CSARDTLTGSNYGYTF.

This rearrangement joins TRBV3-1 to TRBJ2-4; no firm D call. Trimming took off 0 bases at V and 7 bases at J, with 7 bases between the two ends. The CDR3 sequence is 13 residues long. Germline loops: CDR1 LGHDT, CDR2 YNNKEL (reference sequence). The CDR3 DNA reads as TGTGCCAGCAGCCAAGACAGTGGCAACATTCAGTACTTC. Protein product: CASSQDSGNIQYF.

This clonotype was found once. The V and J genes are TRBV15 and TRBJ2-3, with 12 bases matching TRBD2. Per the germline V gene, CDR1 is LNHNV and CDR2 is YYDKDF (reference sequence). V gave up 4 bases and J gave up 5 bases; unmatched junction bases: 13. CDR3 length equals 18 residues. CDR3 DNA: TGTGCCACCAGCAATGAGGCTAGCGGGGGGGCCTGGGAAGATACGCAGTATTTT. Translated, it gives CATSNEASGGAWEDTQYF.

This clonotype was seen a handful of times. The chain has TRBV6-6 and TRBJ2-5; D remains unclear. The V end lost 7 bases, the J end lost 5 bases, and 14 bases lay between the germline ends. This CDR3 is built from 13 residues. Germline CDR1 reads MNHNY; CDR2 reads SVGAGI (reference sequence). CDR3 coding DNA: TGTGCCAGCACCGACGCCCTTTGGGAGACCCAGTACTTC. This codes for CASTDALWETQYF.

The CDR3 here is CASSGQGAGTGELFF. CDR3 DNA: TGTGCCAGCAGTGGACAGGGGGCTGGCACCGGGGAGCTGTTTTTT. The chain links TRBV6-1 to TRBJ2-2, with 10 bases lining up with TRBD1. The CDR3 is 15 residues long. With 4 bases clipped from V and 4 bases from J, the junction kept 3 bases outside the gene matches. Germline V gives CDR1 MNHNS, CDR2 SASEGT.

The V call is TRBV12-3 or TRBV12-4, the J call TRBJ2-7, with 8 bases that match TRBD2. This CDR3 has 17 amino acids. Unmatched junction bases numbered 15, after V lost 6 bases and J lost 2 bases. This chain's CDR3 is CASSHTFSGGTTYEQYF. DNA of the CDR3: TGTGCCAGCAGCCACACCTTCAGCGGGGGTACCACCTACGAGCAGTACTTC.

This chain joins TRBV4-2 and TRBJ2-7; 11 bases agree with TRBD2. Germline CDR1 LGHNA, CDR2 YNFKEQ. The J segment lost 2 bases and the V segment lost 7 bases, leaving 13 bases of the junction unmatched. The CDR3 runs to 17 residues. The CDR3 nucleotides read TGTGCCAGCACCATAGGGTATGGGACTAGCGGAACCTACGAGCAGTACTTC. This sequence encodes CASTIGYGTSGTYEQYF.

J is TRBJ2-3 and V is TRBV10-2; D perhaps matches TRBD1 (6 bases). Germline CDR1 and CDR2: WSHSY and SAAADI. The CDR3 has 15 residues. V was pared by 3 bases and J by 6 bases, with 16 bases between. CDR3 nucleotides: TGCGCCAGCAGTGAAGAAGGCAGGGGAAGGGATACGCAGTATTTT. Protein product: CASSEEGRGRDTQYF.

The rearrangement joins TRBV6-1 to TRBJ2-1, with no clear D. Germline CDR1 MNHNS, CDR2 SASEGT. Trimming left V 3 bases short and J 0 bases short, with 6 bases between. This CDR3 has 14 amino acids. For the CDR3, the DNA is TGTGCCAGCAGTGACAGCCGCTCCTACAATGAGCAGTTCTTC. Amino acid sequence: CASSDSRSYNEQFF.